The source of this TCR beta chain is a study of cytomegalovirus exposure and HLA in healthy donors. The germline V gene encodes CDR1 SEHNR and CDR2 FQNEAQ (reference sequence). V lost 5 bases and J 4 bases, leaving 11 bases between the germline ends. The CDR3 has 13 amino acids. Primers for the PCR totalled 60 Vbeta and 13 Jbeta. Assay used: immunoSEQ multiplex PCR; TCRdb lists only in-frame clones, some missing. The sample has 150,000 to 200,000 clones, 65% to 90% seen once; the top ten hold roughly 6.7%. This clone was seen a single time. The V and J genes are TRBV7-9 and TRBJ1-2; D is unresolved. This clonotype was obtained from a man aged 50 to 60 in good health and CMV-seropositive. Sequenced sample: PBMCs. The CDR3 loop reads CASSVDGLYGYTF. CDR3 bases: TGTGCCAGCAGCGTGGACGGACTCTATGGCTACACCTTC.